The T cell receptor (beta chain) described here comes from a study of CD8 T cells in Susac syndrome. Study-wide context: Each patient with Susac syndrome, at the time of blood draw, was therapy-naive, on corticosteroids, or on intravenous immunoglobulin alone. General study results and limits: There was no clonal expansion in the CD4+ T cell repertoires of Susac syndrome.

Random hexamers were used to reverse transcribe roughly 0.45 to 1 ug of RNA. Amplification of TCR beta CDR3 used immunoSEQ multiplex PCR across 54 Vbeta and 13 Jbeta. TCRdb analysed the immunoSEQ multiplex PCR reads with MiXCR anew, one entry per CDR3 protein. The sample includes under 200,000 distinct CDR3 sequences, 94% of them seen just once. This clonotype was detected only once. Antigen: not known. Sequencing was carried out using CD4+ T cells from PBMCs. This clonotype was sampled from a human donor with Susac syndrome.

This chain's CDR3 is CSVEDFMRGETQYF. The CDR3 DNA follows: TGCAGCGTTGAAGATTTTATGCGGGGGGAGACCCAGTACTTC. V usage is TRBV29-1 and J usage is TRBJ2-5, with 7 bases that match TRBD2. Germline V gene data show CDR1 as SQVTM and CDR2 as ANQGSEA. With 0 bases clipped from V and 5 bases from J, the junction kept 6 bases outside the gene matches. CDR3 length: 14 amino acids.